This T cell receptor beta chain was sequenced during a study of blood T cell repertoires in COVID-19. Study-wide background: From T cells, B-cell-depleted T cells, or PBMCs came the material, which was cDNA or gDNA.

The protocol was immunoSEQ multiplex PCR, while the TCRdb copy is restricted to in-frame clones and leaves out a portion. The repertoire holds about 240,000 clones, with approximately 80% as singletons. The V end was cut by 5 bases, the J end by 1 base, with 5 bases between. Germline values: CDR1 SNHLY, CDR2 FYNNEI. This CDR3 contains 13 residues. The source of this sequence is a woman younger than 30 with acute or convalescent COVID-19. The gene calls are TRBV2 and TRBJ2-2, with D hard to call. Sequenced material: peripheral blood. CDR3 bases: TGTGCCAGCAGTACAAGGAACACCGGGGAGCTGTTTTTT. This translates into CASSTRNTGELFF.